This T cell receptor beta chain derives from a study of radiotherapy plus CTLA-4 blockade in lung cancer. Assay: immunoSEQ multiplex PCR; the TCRdb copy retains only in-frame clones and omits some. The sample has approximately 19,000 clones; around 86% are singletons. Germline V gene lookup returns CDR1 SGHVS and CDR2 FNYEAQ. V lost 3 bases, J lost 5 bases, and 16 bases lay in between. This CDR3 has 16 amino acids. The clonotype was recovered from a human donor with non-small cell lung cancer whose response to radiotherapy plus ipilimumab could not be evaluated. Sequences were derived from peripheral blood, sampled from a patient treated with radiotherapy plus ipilimumab. V is TRBV7-6 and J is TRBJ2-2; D call uncertain. The CDR3 region has the DNA TGTGCCAGCAGCTTCAAGACGAGCAGAGGTACCGGGGAGCTGTTTTTT. Amino acid sequence: CASSFKTSRGTGELFF.